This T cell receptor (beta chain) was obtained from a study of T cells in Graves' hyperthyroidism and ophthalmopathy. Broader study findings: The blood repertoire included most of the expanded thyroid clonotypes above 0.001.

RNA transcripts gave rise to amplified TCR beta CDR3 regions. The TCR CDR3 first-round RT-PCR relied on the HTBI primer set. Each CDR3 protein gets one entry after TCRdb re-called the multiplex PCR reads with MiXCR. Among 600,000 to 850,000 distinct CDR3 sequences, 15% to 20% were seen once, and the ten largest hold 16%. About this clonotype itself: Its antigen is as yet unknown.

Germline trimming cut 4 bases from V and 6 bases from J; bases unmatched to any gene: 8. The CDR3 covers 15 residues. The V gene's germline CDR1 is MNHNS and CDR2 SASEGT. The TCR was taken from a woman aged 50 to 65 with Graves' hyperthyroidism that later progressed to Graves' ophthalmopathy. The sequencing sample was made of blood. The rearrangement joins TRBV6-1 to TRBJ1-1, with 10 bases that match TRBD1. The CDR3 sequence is CASSAQGQGSPEAFF. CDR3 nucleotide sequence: TGTGCCAGCAGTGCCCAGGGACAGGGGTCCCCTGAAGCTTTCTTT.